These 24 T cell receptor beta chains share one sample of origin, sequenced in a study of response to subunit inactivated influenza vaccine. Each CDR3 protein gets one entry after TCRdb re-called the RT-PCR reads with MiXCR. The sample shows some 570,000 distinct CDR3 sequences, around 11% of them seen only once. Separately, the same data were catalogued under a study of T cells expressing NK-cell markers. That study adds: As the method of synthesis, 5'RACE template switching with UMIs yielded TCR beta cDNA.

The input for sequencing was PBMCs from blood, taken on the day of vaccination. The receptors originated from a man aged 45-60 years who received an inactivated influenza vaccine.

The chain carries TRBV12-3 or TRBV12-4 and TRBJ2-1; tentative D call: TRBD1 (6 bases). CDR3 length: 12 residues. The V gene lost 8 bases and the J gene lost 3 bases, with 8 bases spanning the gap. The CDR3 DNA follows: TGTGCCAGCGGGGACAACTACAATGAGCAGTTCTTC. Encoded protein: CASGDNYNEQFF.

J is TRBJ2-1 and V is TRBV18; D perhaps matches TRBD2 (5 bases). The CDR3 is made up of 15 amino acids. Germline V lookup: CDR1 KGHSH, CDR2 LQKENI. Trimming removed 5 bases at V and 0 bases at J, with 11 bases between. In nucleotides, the CDR3 is TGTGCCAGCTCAACAGCGGCGGGCTCCTACAATGAGCAGTTCTTC. This encodes CASSTAAGSYNEQFF.

The table lists this clonotype with a few counts. The gene calls are TRBV6-2 or TRBV6-3 and TRBJ2-5; no clear D gene. The CDR3 has 12 residues. CDR1 is MNHEY and CDR2 is SVGEGT in the germline V gene. Trimming took off 6 bases at V and 5 bases at J, with 10 bases between the two ends. The CDR3 coding sequence is TGTGCCAGCAGCGACAAGACGGAGACCCAGTACTTC. It yields the protein CASSDKTETQYF.

The chain links TRBV9 to TRBJ2-4; 13 bases agree with TRBD2. The V gene's germline CDR1 is SGDLS and CDR2 YYNGEE. J gave up 5 bases and V 3 bases, and 8 bases lay outside the gene matches. This CDR3 has 17 residues. CDR3 coding DNA: TGTGCCAGCAGCGCCAACATACTAGCGGGGGGGGAAAACATTCAGTACTTC. Its protein is CASSANILAGGENIQYF.

The table lists this clonotype with a few counts. J is TRBJ2-7 and V is TRBV20-1; perhaps TRBD2 as D (6 bases). V was clipped by 1 base and J by 6 bases, with 13 bases between them. Germline V gene sequence: CDR1 DFQATT, CDR2 SNEGSKA (reference sequence). The CDR3 is 13 residues long. CDR3 protein: CSARGPTSTEQYF. The CDR3 DNA reads as TGCAGTGCTAGAGGCCCAACTAGCACCGAGCAGTACTTC.

There are a few counts of this clonotype. The gene calls are TRBV12-3 or TRBV12-4 and TRBJ1-5; 8 bases align to TRBD1. CDR3 length: 14 residues. V was clipped by 6 bases and J by 8 bases; unmatched bases: 9. CDR3 protein: CASSPGQGGEPQHF. The CDR3 DNA follows: TGTGCCAGCAGCCCCGGACAGGGTGGAGAGCCCCAGCATTTT.

The sample holds a few counts of this clonotype. The chain combines TRBV27 with TRBJ2-1; D may be TRBD1 or TRBD2 (5 bases each). This CDR3 region has 15 residues. CDR1 and CDR2 (germline): MNHEY, SMNVEV (reference sequence). The V and J ends lost 10 bases and 3 bases respectively, with 19 bases between them. The CDR3, as DNA: TGTGCCACCCAGTGGGGGAGCGGCAACTACAATGAGCAGTTCTTC. This gives the protein CATQWGSGNYNEQFF.

The J gene is TRBJ2-5, the V gene TRBV15; the match to TRBD1 covers 8 bases. This CDR3 is built from 14 residues. Looked up from germline, CDR1 is LNHNV and CDR2 is YYDKDF (reference sequence). J gave up 3 bases and V 4 bases, and 4 bases lay outside the gene matches. This CDR3 is CATSNGQGEETQYF. The CDR3 DNA is TGTGCCACCAGCAACGGACAGGGAGAAGAGACCCAGTACTTC.

This sequence joins TRBV10-3 and TRBJ1-1, with 12 bases matching TRBD1. The CDR3 is 17 residues long. V lost 2 bases and J lost 0; bases outside the gene matches: 4. The germline CDR1 and CDR2 sequences are ENHRY and SYGVKD. CDR3 residues: CAISEPGTGGLNTEAFF. CDR3 nucleotide sequence: TGTGCCATCAGTGAGCCCGGGACAGGGGGCTTGAACACTGAAGCTTTCTTT.

The chain employs TRBV20-1 and TRBJ2-3; 9 bases agree with TRBD2. V was clipped by 3 bases and J by 6 bases; unmatched bases: 7. The CDR3 contains 14 residues. Looked up from germline, CDR1 is DFQATT and CDR2 is SNEGSKA (reference sequence). The CDR3 bases are TGCAGTGCTAGTAGACTAGCGGTTAGGGATACGCAGTATTTT. Its translation is CSASRLAVRDTQYF.

There are a few counts of this clonotype. This CDR3 reads CSAPGASGRETQYF. CDR3 coding DNA: TGCAGTGCCCCGGGAGCTAGCGGGAGGGAGACCCAGTACTTC. The chain uses TRBV20-1 and TRBJ2-5; 11 nucleotides agree with TRBD2. V shed 6 bases, J shed 5 bases, and the junction held 8 bases outside the gene matches. This CDR3 has 14 residues. Germline lookup yields CDR1 DFQATT and CDR2 SNEGSKA (reference sequence).

This chain uses TRBV7-8 with TRBJ2-7; D gene unclear. The CDR3 sequence is 17 residues long. Trimming shortened V by 6 bases and J by 4 bases, and 25 bases separated the two germline ends. Germline V lookup: CDR1 SGHVS, CDR2 FQNEAQ. This CDR3 reads CASSQNLGSPLKYEQYF. The CDR3 nucleotides are TGTGCCAGCAGTCAAAACTTGGGATCCCCGCTCAAATACGAGCAGTACTTC.

V gene TRBV11-3 combines with J gene TRBJ2-1; TRBD2 might be the D (5 bases). Between the trimmed V and J ends, which lost 3 bases and 5 bases, there was a span of 14 bases. CDR1 and CDR2 from the germline V gene are SGHNT and YENEEA. The CDR3 extends over 15 amino acids. The CDR3 DNA sequence: TGTGCCAGCAGCTTTGGAGGCAGAATCGACAATGAGCAGTTCTTC. Translation: CASSFGGRIDNEQFF.

The chain joins TRBV20-1 to TRBJ2-7; TRBD1 aligns across 10 bases. The CDR3 is 14 residues long. Unmatched junction bases numbered 7, after V lost 6 bases and J lost 2 bases. Looked up from germline, CDR1 is DFQATT and CDR2 is SNEGSKA (reference sequence). DNA for the CDR3: TGCAGTGCCCCTTTCGGGACAGGGGCCTACGAGCAGTACTTC. Translating it yields CSAPFGTGAYEQYF.

The chain has TRBV7-2 and TRBJ2-1, with TRBD2 identical over 10 bases. Trimming took 3 bases from V and 0 from J; bases not matched to a gene: 2. This CDR3 comprises 16 residues. Germline values: CDR1 SGHTA, CDR2 FQGNSA. For the CDR3, the DNA is TGTGCCAGCAGCTTTGCTAGCGGGAGCTCCTACAATGAGCAGTTCTTC. It yields the protein CASSFASGSSYNEQFF.

This clonotype has a handful of counts. V usage is TRBV29-1 and J usage is TRBJ2-4; maybe TRBD1 (6 bases). This CDR3 contains 14 residues. Per germline, CDR1 SQVTM and CDR2 ANQGSEA. Deletions cut 6 bases from V and 0 bases from J, with 12 bases between. The CDR3 sequence: CSVTGRLAKNIQYF. The CDR3, as DNA: TGCAGCGTAACAGGGCGGCTAGCCAAAAACATTCAGTACTTC.

This clonotype was seen ten or more times. The rearrangement uses TRBV15 and TRBJ2-2; D gene ambiguous. Trimming removed 0 bases from V and 11 bases from J, with 16 bases in between. This CDR3 is 15 amino acids long. Germline V lookup: CDR1 LNHNV, CDR2 YYDKDF (reference sequence). CDR3: CATSRDGRRSVELFF. CDR3 bases: TGTGCCACCAGCAGAGACGGCAGGCGAAGCGTTGAGCTGTTTTTT.

This clonotype was detected many times. The J gene is TRBJ1-2, the V gene TRBV6-1; TRBD1 agrees at 7 bases. This CDR3 comprises 14 residues. V gave up 5 bases and J gave up 0 bases; unmatched junction bases: 3. Germline V CDR1 and CDR2: MNHNS, SASEGT. The CDR3, as DNA: TGTGCCAGCAGTCAGGACAGGCCTAACTATGGCTACACCTTC. This sequence encodes CASSQDRPNYGYTF.

For this clonotype: The junction and the germline gene differ at one end; a read error may be behind it. The V gene is TRBV7-6, the J gene TRBJ2-5; D remains ambiguous. Germline CDR1 SGHVS, CDR2 FNYEAQ. The CDR3 loop spans 13 amino acids. The CDR3 is CASSFSSEETQYF. For the CDR3, the DNA is TGTGCTAGCAGCTTCAGTTCGGAAGAGACCCAGTACTTC.

This clonotype was found many times. The chain joins TRBV12-3 or TRBV12-4 to TRBJ2-2; 9 positions match TRBD1. Germline trimming cut 4 bases from V and 3 bases from J; bases unmatched to any gene: 3. This CDR3 is built from 15 residues. The CDR3 DNA is TGTGCCAGCAGTTGGACAGGGGAACACACCGGGGAGCTGTTTTTT. It translates to CASSWTGEHTGELFF.

V usage is TRBV10-3 and J usage is TRBJ1-1; TRBD1 might be the D (5 bases). The germline V gene has CDR1 ENHRY and CDR2 SYGVKD. This CDR3 is built from 14 residues. Trimming shortened V by 7 bases and J by 2 bases, and 14 bases separated the two germline ends. CDR3 loop: CAINPGPANTEAFF. CDR3 DNA sequence: TGTGCCATCAATCCGGGGCCGGCTAACACTGAAGCTTTCTTT.

J is TRBJ2-7 and V is TRBV20-1; the D gene could be TRBD1 or TRBD2 (5 bases each). The CDR3 is 16 residues long. CDR1 DFQATT and CDR2 SNEGSKA come from the germline V gene (reference sequence). The ends were cut back, 5 bases at V and 3 bases at J, with 23 bases in the middle. The chain's CDR3 is CSAPTRDPWGYYEQYF. The CDR3 region has the DNA TGCAGTGCTCCTACTAGAGACCCCTGGGGGTACTACGAGCAGTACTTC.

This clonotype was seen ten or more times. The chain recombines TRBV4-2 with TRBJ1-3; maybe TRBD1 (5 bases). V lost 1 base and J lost 4, with 11 bases in between. The CDR3 has 15 residues. Germline lookup yields CDR1 LGHNA and CDR2 YNFKEQ. The chain's CDR3 is CASSQVRGKGNTIYF. The DNA of the CDR3 is TGTGCCAGCAGCCAAGTCCGGGGGAAGGGAAACACCATATATTTT.

This clonotype came up a few times. V and J are TRBV20-1 and TRBJ2-5, with D possibly TRBD2 on 5 matching bases. The V end lost 6 bases, the J end lost 3 bases, and 20 bases lay between the germline ends. The germline V gene has CDR1 DFQATT and CDR2 SNEGSKA (reference sequence). The length of the CDR3 is 15 residues. The CDR3 sequence: CSAVASGVNKETQYF. The CDR3 nucleotides are TGCAGTGCCGTAGCGAGCGGTGTTAATAAAGAGACCCAGTACTTC.